This T cell receptor (beta chain) was identified in a study of cytomegalovirus exposure and HLA in healthy donors. The study's findings and limits: Reportedly, cytomegalovirus status was diagnosed with high sensitivity and specificity.

It was with 60 Vbeta and 13 Jbeta primers that the PCR ran. Assay: immunoSEQ multiplex PCR; the TCRdb copy retains only in-frame clones and omits some. The sample lists approximately 93,000 clones; just under 80% were seen once. Remarks on this clone: What it binds is unknown.

The germline CDR1 and CDR2 sequences are GTSNPN and SVGIG (reference sequence). With V trimmed by 7 bases and J by 4 bases, 5 bases remained unmatched. The CDR3 runs 12 residues. This sequence originates from a middle-aged woman in good health and CMV-seronegative. Sequences were obtained from PBMCs. The genes are TRBV30 and TRBJ2-5; 8 nucleotides line up with TRBD1. The CDR3, as DNA: TGTGCCTTTGGACAGGGATCAGAGACCCAGTACTTC. Encoded protein: CAFGQGSETQYF.